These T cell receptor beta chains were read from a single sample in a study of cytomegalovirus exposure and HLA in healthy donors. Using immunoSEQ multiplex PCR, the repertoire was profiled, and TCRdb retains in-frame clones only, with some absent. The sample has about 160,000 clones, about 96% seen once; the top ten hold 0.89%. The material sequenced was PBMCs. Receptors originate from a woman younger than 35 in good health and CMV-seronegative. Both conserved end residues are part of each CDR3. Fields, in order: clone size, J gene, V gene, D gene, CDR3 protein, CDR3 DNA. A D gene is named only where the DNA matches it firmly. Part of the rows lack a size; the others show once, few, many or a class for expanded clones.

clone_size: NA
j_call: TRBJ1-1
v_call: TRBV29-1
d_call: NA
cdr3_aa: CSVSGNTEAFF
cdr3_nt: TGCAGCGTTTCGGGGAACACTGAAGCTTTCTTT

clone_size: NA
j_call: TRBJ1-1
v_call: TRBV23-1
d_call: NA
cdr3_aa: CASSLSYPEAFF
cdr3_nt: TGCGCCAGCAGTCTTAGTTATCCTGAAGCTTTCTTT

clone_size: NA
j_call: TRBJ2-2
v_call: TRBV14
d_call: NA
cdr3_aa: CASSQGTGPGTGELFF
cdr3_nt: TGTGCCAGCAGCCAAGGAACAGGACCGGGCACCGGGGAGCTGTTTTTT

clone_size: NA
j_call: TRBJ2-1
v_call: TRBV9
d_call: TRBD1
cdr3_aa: CASSLTGVRINEQFF
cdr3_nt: TGTGCCAGCAGCTTAACAGGGGTGAGGATCAATGAGCAGTTCTTC

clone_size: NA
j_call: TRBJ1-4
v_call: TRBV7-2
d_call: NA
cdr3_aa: CASSFSLATNEKLFF
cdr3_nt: TGTGCCAGCAGCTTTTCACTTGCAACTAATGAAAAACTGTTTTTT

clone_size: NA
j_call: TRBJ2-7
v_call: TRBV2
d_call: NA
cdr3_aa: CASSTQDFSYEQYF
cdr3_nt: TGTGCCAGCAGTACCCAGGACTTTTCCTACGAGCAGTACTTC

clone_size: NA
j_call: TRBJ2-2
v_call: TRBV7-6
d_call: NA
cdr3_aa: CASNDGVLGGELFF
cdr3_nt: TGTGCCAGCAACGATGGAGTGTTAGGCGGGGAGCTGTTTTTT

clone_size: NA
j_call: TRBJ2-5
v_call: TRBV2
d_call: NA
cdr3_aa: CASSSILGTQYF
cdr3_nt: TGTGCCAGCAGTTCAATCCTAGGGACCCAGTACTTC

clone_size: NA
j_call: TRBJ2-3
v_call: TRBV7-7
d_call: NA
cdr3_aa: CASSLILPDTQYF
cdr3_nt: TGTGCTAGCAGCTTAATTCTCCCAGATACGCAGTATTTT

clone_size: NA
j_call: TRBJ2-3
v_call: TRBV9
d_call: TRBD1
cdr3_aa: CASSLRTGSTDTQYF
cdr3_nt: TGTGCCAGCAGCCTCCGGACAGGGAGCACAGATACGCAGTATTTT

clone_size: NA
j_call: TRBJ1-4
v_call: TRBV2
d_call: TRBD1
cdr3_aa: CASSDTGGPNEKLFF
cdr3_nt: TGTGCCAGCAGTGATACAGGGGGCCCTAATGAAAAACTGTTTTTT

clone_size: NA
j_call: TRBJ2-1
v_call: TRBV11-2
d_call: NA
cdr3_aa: CASSGNGAGDHLNEQFF
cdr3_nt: TGTGCCAGCAGCGGAAACGGCGCAGGGGACCACCTCAATGAGCAGTTCTTC

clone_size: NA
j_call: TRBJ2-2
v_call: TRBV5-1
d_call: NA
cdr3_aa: CASSLDGLSGELFF
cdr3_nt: TGCGCCAGCAGCTTGGACGGACTGTCCGGGGAGCTGTTTTTT

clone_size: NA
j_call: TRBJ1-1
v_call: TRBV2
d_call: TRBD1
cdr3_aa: CASSERMTGRTEAFF
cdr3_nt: TGTGCCAGCAGTGAACGGATGACAGGGCGGACTGAAGCTTTCTTT

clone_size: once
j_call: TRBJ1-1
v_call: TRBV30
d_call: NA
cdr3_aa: CAWSEWAGLNTEAFF
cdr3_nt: TGTGCCTGGAGTGAATGGGCAGGACTTAACACTGAAGCTTTCTTT

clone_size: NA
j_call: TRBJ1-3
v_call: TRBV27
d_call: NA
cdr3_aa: CASSLSAGSGNTIYF
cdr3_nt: TGTGCCAGCAGTTTATCAGCAGGCTCTGGAAACACCATATATTTT

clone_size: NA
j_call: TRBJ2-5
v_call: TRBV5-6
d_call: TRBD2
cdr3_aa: CASSFPTSGSQETQYF
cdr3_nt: TGTGCCAGCAGCTTTCCGACTAGCGGGAGTCAAGAGACCCAGTACTTC

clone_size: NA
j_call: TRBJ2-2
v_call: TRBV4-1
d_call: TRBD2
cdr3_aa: CASSQPTSGNTGELFF
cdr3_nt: TGCGCCAGCAGCCAACCGACTAGCGGGAACACCGGGGAGCTGTTTTTT

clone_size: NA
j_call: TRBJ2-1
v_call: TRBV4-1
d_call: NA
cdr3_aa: CASKRLVPREGEQFF
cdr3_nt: TGCGCCAGCAAGCGCCTAGTTCCCAGGGAAGGTGAGCAGTTCTTC

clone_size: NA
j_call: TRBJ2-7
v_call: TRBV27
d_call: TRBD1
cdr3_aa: CASSPQGVPYEQYF
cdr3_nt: TGTGCCAGCAGTCCACAGGGGGTCCCCTACGAGCAGTACTTC

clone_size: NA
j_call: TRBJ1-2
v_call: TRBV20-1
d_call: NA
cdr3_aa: CSAPSVYGYTF
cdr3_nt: TGCAGTGCCCCTTCCGTCTATGGCTACACCTTC

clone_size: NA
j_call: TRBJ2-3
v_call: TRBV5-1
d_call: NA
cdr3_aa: CASSLQGPDTQYF
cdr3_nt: TGCGCCAGCAGCTTGCAGGGTCCAGATACGCAGTATTTT

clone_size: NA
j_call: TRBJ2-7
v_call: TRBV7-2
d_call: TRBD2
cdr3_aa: CASSLVTGGSSYEQYF
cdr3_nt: TGTGCCAGCAGCTTAGTGACGGGGGGGAGCTCCTACGAGCAGTACTTC

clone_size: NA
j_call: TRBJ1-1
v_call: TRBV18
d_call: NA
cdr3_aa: CASSLKRETEAFF
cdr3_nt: TGTGCCAGCTCACTAAAAAGGGAGACTGAAGCTTTCTTT

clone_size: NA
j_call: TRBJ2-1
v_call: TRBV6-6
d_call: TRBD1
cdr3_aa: CASSSGTGVLYNEQFF
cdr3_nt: TGTGCCAGCAGTTCCGGGACAGGTGTGTTATACAATGAGCAGTTCTTC

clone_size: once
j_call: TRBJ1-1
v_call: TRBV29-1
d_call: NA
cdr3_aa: CSGCLGANTEAFF
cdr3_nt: TGCAGCGGCTGCTTAGGGGCGAACACTGAAGCTTTCTTT

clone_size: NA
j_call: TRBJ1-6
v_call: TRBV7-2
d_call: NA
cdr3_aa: CASSRFEGSYNSPLHF
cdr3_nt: TGTGCCAGCAGCCGGTTCGAGGGCTCCTATAATTCACCCCTCCACTTT